This TCR beta chain emerged from a study of response to subunit inactivated influenza vaccine. A note on this clonotype: Its antigen is still unknown.

This CDR3 has 17 residues. Germline-derived CDR1 and CDR2 are MNHEY and SVGEGT. The V gene lost 2 bases and the J gene lost 0 bases, with 15 bases spanning the gap. TCRdb reprocessed the RT-PCR reads via MiXCR and lists one record per CDR3 protein. The sample shows around 500,000 distinct CDR3 sequences, 9.5% to 12% of them seen only once. Findings of the study overall: It was suggested by the authors that few new T cells are recruited by each seasonal influenza vaccination.

Sample: PBMCs from blood, taken around seven weeks after vaccination. This rearrangement joins TRBV6-2 or TRBV6-3 to TRBJ2-3; D may correspond to TRBD1 or TRBD2 (5 bases each). The receptor's source is a man aged 50-59 years who received an inactivated influenza vaccine. CDR3 nucleotides: TGTGCCAGCAGTTACGCTCCGGGACGGCCTAGCACAGATACGCAGTATTTT. This gives the protein CASSYAPGRPSTDTQYF.